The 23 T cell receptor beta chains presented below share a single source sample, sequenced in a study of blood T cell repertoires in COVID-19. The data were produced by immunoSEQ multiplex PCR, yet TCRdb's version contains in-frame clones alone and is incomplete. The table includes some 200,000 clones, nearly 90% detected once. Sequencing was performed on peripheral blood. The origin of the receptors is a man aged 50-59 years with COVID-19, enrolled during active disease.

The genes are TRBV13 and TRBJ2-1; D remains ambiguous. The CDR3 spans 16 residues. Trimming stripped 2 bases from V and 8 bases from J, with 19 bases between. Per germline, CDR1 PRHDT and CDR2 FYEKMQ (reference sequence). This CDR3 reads CASSLQVLQLYHEQFF. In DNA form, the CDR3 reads TGTGCCAGCAGCTTACAGGTCCTCCAGCTTTACCATGAGCAGTTCTTC.

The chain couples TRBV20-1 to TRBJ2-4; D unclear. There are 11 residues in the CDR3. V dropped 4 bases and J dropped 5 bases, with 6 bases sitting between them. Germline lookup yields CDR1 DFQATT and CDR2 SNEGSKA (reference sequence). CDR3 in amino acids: CSAITENIQYF. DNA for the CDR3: TGCAGTGCTATTACAGAAAACATTCAGTACTTC.

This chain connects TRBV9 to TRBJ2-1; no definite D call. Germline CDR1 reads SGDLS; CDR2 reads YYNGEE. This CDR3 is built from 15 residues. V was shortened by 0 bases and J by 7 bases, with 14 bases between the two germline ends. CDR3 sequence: CASSVGLPLYNEQFF. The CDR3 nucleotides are TGTGCCAGCAGCGTAGGTCTACCTCTTTATAATGAGCAGTTCTTC.

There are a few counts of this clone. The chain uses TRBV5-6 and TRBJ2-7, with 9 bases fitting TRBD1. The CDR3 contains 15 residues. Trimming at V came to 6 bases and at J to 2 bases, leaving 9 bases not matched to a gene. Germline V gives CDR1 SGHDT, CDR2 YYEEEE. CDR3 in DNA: TGTGCCAGCACCCCGGGACAGGGTCCCCCCTACGAGCAGTACTTC. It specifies CASTPGQGPPYEQYF.

The DNA for the CDR3 is TGTGCCAGCGACAGCTTCCCGGGACTAGCGGTATACTTCTCCTACAATGAGCAGTTCTTC. This gives the protein CASDSFPGLAVYFSYNEQFF. This chain connects TRBV21-1 to TRBJ2-1; TRBD2 is taken as the D call from the table, unchecked against the DNA. TRBV21-1 is a recognized pseudogene. The length of the CDR3 is 20 residues.

The CDR3 DNA sequence: TGCGCCAGCAGCCAAGAGCGGAACACCGGGGAGCTGTTTTTT. Amino acid sequence: CASSQERNTGELFF. V is TRBV4-1 and J is TRBJ2-2; D unresolved. Germline CDR1 MGHRA, CDR2 YSYEKL. This CDR3 has 14 amino acids. V lost 0 bases to trimming and J lost 1 base, with 3 bases between them.

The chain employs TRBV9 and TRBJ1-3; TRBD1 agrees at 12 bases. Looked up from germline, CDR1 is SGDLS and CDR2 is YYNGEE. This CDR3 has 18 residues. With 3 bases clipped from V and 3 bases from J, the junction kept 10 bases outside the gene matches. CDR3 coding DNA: TGTGCCAGCAGCGCCCTATCGGGACAGGGGGCAAATGGAAACACCATATATTTT. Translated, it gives CASSALSGQGANGNTIYF.

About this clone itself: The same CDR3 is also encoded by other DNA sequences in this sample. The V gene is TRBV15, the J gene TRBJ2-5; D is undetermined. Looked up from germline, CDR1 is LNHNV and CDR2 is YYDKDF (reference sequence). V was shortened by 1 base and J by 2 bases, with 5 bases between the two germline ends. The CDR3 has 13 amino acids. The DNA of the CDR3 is TGTGCCACCAGCAGAGTTAGACAAGAGACCCAGTACTTC. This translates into CATSRVRQETQYF.

The CDR3: CASSLRLAGLSSTDTQYF. Written as DNA, the CDR3 is TGTGCCAGCAGCTTGAGACTAGCGGGGCTCTCTAGCACAGATACGCAGTATTTT. The chain joins TRBV5-6 to TRBJ2-3; 11 positions agree with TRBD2. Germline V gives CDR1 SGHDT, CDR2 YYEEEE. Trimming cost V 1 base and J 0 bases; bases outside gene matches: 7. CDR3 size: 18 residues.

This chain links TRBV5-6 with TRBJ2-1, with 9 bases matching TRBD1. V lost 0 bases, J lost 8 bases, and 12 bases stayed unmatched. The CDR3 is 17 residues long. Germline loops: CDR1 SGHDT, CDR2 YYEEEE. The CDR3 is CASSLGLTGGYRDEQFF. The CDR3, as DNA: TGTGCCAGCAGCTTGGGTTTAACAGGGGGCTATAGGGATGAGCAGTTCTTC.

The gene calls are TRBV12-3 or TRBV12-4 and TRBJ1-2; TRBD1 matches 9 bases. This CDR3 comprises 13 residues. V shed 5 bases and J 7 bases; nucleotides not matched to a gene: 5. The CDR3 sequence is CASSLGQGIGYTF. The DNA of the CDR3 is TGTGCCAGCAGTCTGGGACAGGGCATTGGCTACACCTTC.

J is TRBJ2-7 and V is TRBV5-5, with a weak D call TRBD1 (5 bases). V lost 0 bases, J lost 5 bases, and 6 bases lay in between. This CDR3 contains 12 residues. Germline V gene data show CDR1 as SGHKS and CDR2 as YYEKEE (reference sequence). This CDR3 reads CASSLAGHEQYF. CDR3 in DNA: TGTGCCAGCAGCTTGGCAGGGCACGAGCAGTACTTC.

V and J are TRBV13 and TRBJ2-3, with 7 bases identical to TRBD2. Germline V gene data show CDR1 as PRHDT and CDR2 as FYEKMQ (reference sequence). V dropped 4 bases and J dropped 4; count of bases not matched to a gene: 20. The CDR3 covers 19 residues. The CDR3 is CASSSGWETAGDLPDTQYF. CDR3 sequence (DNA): TGTGCCAGCAGCTCCGGGTGGGAGACGGCGGGAGATCTACCAGATACGCAGTATTTT.

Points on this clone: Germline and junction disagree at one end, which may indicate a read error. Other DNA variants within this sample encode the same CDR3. CDR3 nucleotides: TGTGCCAGCAGTCTCTCCGCCGGGACAGGGGTGAACACTGAGGCTTTCTTT. It translates to CASSLSAGTGVNTEAFF. The genes are TRBV6-2 or TRBV6-3 and TRBJ1-1; TRBD1 aligns across 10 bases. CDR1 is MNHEY and CDR2 is SVGEGT in the germline V gene. CDR3 length: 17 amino acids.

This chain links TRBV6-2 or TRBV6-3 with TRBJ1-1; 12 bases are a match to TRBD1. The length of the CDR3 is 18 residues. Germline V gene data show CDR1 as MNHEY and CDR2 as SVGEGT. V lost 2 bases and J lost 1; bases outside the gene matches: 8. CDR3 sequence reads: CASSYPRDRGPQNTEAFF. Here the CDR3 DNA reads TGTGCCAGCAGTTACCCTCGGGACAGGGGGCCCCAGAACACTGAAGCTTTCTTT.

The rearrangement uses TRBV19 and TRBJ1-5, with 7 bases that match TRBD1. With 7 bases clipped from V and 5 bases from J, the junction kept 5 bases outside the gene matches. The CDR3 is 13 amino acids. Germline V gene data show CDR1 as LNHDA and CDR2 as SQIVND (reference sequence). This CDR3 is CASMRGRDQPQHF. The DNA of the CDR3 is TGTGCCAGTATGAGGGGGCGAGATCAGCCCCAGCATTTT.

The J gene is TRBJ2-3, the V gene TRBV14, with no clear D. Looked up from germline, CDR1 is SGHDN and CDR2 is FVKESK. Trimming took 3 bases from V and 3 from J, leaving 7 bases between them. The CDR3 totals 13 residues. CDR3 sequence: CASSHPATDTQYF. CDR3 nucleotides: TGTGCCAGCAGCCATCCCGCGACAGATACGCAGTATTTT.

This CDR3 is CAWSDRPGTSQTQYF. DNA of the CDR3: TGTGCCTGGAGTGACCGACCGGGGACTAGCCAGACCCAGTACTTC. This chain uses TRBV30 with TRBJ2-5, with 9 bases matching TRBD2. Germline V gene lookup returns CDR1 GTSNPN and CDR2 SVGIG (reference sequence). V shed 1 base, J shed 6 bases, and the junction held 9 bases outside the gene matches. This CDR3 is 15 amino acids long.

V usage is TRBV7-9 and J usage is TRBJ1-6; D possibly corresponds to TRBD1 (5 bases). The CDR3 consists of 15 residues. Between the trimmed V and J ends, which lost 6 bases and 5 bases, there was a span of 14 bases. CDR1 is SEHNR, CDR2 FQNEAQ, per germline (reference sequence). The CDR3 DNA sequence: TGTGCCAGCAGTGCCAGGGATTTGGATAATTCACCCCTCCACTTT. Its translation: CASSARDLDNSPLHF.

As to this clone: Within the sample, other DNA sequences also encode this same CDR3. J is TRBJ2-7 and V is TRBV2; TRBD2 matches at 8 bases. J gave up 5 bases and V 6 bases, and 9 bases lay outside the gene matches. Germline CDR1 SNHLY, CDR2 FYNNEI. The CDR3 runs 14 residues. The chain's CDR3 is CASRTLAGGDEQYF. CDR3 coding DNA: TGTGCCAGCAGGACCCTGGCGGGGGGCGACGAGCAGTACTTC.

CDR3 in amino acids: CASSTLWLGQGSVGYTF. The DNA of the CDR3 is TGTGCCAGTAGTACGCTGTGGTTGGGACAGGGATCTGTCGGCTACACCTTC. The chain uses TRBV19 and TRBJ1-2, with TRBD1 matching 9 bases. V was pared by 4 bases and J by 8 bases, with 17 bases of the junction left unmatched. The CDR3 consists of 17 residues. The V gene's germline CDR1 is LNHDA and CDR2 SQIVND (reference sequence).

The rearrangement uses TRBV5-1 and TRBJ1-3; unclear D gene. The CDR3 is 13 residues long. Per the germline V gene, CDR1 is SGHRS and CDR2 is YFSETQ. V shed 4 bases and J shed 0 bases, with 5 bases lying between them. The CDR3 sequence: CASSPLSGNTIYF. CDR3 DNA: TGCGCCAGCAGCCCCCTCTCTGGAAACACCATATATTTT.

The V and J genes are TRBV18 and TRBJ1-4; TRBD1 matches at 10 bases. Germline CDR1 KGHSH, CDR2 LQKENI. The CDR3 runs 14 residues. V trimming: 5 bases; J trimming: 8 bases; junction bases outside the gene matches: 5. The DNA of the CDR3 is TGTGCCAGCTCATCGGGACAGGGGAACGAAAAACTGTTTTTT. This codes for CASSSGQGNEKLFF. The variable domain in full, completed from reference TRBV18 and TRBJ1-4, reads NAGVMQNPRHLVRRRGQEARLRCSPMKGHSHVYWYRQLPEEGLKFMVYLQKENIIDESGMPKERFSAEFPKEGPSILRIQQVVRGDSAAYFCASSSGQGNEKLFFGSGTQLSVL.